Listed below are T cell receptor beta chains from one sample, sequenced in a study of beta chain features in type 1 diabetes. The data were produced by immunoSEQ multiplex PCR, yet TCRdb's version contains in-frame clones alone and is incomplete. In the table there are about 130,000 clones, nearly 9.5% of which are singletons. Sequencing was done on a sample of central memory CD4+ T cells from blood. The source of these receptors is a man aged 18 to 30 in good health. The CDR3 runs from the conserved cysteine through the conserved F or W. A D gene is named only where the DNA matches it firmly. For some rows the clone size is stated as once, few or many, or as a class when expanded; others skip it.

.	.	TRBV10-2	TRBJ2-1	TGCGCCAGCAGGGGGGGGCGGGGGCCGCACAATGAGCAGTTCTTC	CASRGGRGPHNEQFF
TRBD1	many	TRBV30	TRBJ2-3	TGTGCCTGGAGCAGGGGGACAGATACGCAGTATTTT	CAWSRGTDTQYF
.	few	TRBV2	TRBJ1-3	TGTGCCAGCAGTGAAGTCCGGGGGTCCGGTGGAAACACCATATATTTT	CASSEVRGSGGNTIYF
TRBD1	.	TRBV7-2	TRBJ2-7	TGTGCCAGCAGCTTAGTGACAGGGTCCGAGCAGTACTTC	CASSLVTGSEQYF
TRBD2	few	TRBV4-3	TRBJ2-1	TGCGCCAGCAGCCAAGATCCGAGCGGGGGGGCCGGTGAGCAGTTCTTC	CASSQDPSGGAGEQFF
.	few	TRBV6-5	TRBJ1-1	TGTGCCAGCAGTTACTCCACGGACACTATGAACACTGAAGCTTTCTTT	CASSYSTDTMNTEAFF
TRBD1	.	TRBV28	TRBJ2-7	TGTGCCAGCAGGACAGGGGGCGTTTCTTACGAGCAGTACTTC	CASRTGGVSYEQYF
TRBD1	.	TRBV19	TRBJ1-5	TGTGCCAGTAGTATACGAGGGACAGGCAAGGGCAATCAGCCCCAGCATTTT	CASSIRGTGKGNQPQHF
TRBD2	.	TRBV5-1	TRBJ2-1	TGCGCCAGCAGCTTGGCGGGGGGGCTCTACAATGAGCAGTTCTTC	CASSLAGGLYNEQFF
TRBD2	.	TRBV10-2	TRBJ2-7	TGCGCCAGCAGTCTAGCGGGGGGGCAGTACGAGCAGTACTTC	CASSLAGGQYEQYF
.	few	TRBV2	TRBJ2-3	TGTGCCAGCACTGCCCTCGGTGACAGAAGCACAGATACGCAGTATTTT	CASTALGDRSTDTQYF
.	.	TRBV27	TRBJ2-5	TGTGCCAGCAGTCCAAATTTCGGAGGGGCCCAGTACTTC	CASSPNFGGAQYF
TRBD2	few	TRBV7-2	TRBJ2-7	TGTGCCAGCAGCTTGGGTAGCGGGGGCTTAGTCTACGAGCAGTACTTC	CASSLGSGGLVYEQYF
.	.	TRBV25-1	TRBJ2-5	TGTGCCAGCAGTGAAAACAGATTAGGCGAAGAGACCCAGTACTTC	CASSENRLGEETQYF
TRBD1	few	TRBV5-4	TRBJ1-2	TGTGCCAGCAGCCTCTTGACCAGGGACAGGGTTGGCTACACCTTC	CASSLLTRDRVGYTF
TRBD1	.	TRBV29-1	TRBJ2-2	TGCAGCGTTGGCCCCAGGGGGTACAACACCGGGGAGCTGTTTTTT	CSVGPRGYNTGELFF
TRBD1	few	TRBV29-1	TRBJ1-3	TGCAGCGGGGTGGGACAGGGGAGTGGAAACACCATATATTTT	CSGVGQGSGNTIYF
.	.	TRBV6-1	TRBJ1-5	TGTGCCAGCAGTGAAGCGTTGTCTCTCAGGGATCAGCCCCAGCATTTT	CASSEALSLRDQPQHF
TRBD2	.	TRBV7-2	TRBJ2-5	TGTGCCAGCAGCGACCGTATAGCGACTAGCGGGGGTAGAGAGACCCAGTACTTC	CASSDRIATSGGRETQYF
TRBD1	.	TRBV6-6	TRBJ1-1	TGTGCCAGCAGGCGGACAGGGAATGAAGCTTTCTTT	CASRRTGNEAFF
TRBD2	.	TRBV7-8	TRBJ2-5	TGTGCCAGCAGCCGAAACGGAGTAGCGGGGGGCTTTGAGACCCAGTACTTC	CASSRNGVAGGFETQYF
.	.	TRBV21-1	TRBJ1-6	TGTGCCAGCAGCACCCGACCGACAGGGTTAGATTCACCCCTCCACTTT	CASSTRPTGLDSPLHF
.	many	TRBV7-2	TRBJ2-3	TGTGCCAGCAGCTTACGTCCGCGGGAAGATACGCAGTATTTT	CASSLRPREDTQYF
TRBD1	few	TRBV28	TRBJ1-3	TGTGCCAGCACCCTCGGTTCCGGACAGGGAGGAGGAAACACCATATATTTT	CASTLGSGQGGGNTIYF
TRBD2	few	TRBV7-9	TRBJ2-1	TGTGCCAGCAGCTTAACTAGCGGGGGGGCATGGGAGCAGTTCTTC	CASSLTSGGAWEQFF
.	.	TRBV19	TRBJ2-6	TGTGCCAGCTTCGGCGGGGCAGGGGCCAACGTCCTGACTTTC	CASFGGAGANVLTF
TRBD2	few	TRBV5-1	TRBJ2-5	TGCGCCAGCAGCCGGGGACTAGAGTACGGAGAGACCCAGTACTTC	CASSRGLEYGETQYF
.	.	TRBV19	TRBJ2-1	TGTGCCAGTAGTGACAAACCAGGGTACGGCAATGAGCAGTTCTTC	CASSDKPGYGNEQFF
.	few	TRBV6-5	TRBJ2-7	TGTGCCAGCAGTTTGGCAGACACCTACGAGCAGTACTTC	CASSLADTYEQYF
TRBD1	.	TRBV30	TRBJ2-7	TGTGCCTGGAGTGGAGGTACAGGGGTCTACGAGCAGTACTTC	CAWSGGTGVYEQYF
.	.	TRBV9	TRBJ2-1	TGTGCCAGCCCTGGTCGCGGTGAGCAGTTCTTC	CASPGRGEQFF
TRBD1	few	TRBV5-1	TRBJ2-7	TGCGCCAGCAAGAACTTAGGACAGGGGAGTGACGAGCAGTACTTC	CASKNLGQGSDEQYF
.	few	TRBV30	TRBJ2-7	TGTGCCTGGAGGCTCGAATTCGGGTTGGGCTCCTACGAGCAGTACTTC	CAWRLEFGLGSYEQYF
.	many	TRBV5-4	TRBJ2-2	TGTGCAGACTCCCTAGGAAACACCGGGGAGCTGTTTTTT	CADSLGNTGELFF
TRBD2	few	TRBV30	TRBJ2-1	TGTGCCTGGAACACGGGGGGTCTTTACAATGAGCAGTTCTTC	CAWNTGGLYNEQFF
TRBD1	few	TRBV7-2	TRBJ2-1	TGTGCCAGCAGCTTAGCCAGGGGGCAAAATGAGCAGTTCTTC	CASSLARGQNEQFF
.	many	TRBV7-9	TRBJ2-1	TGTGCCAGCGCAAGAGGTGGCAATGAGCAGTTCTTC	CASARGGNEQFF
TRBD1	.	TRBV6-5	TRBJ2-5	TGTGCCAGCAGCCAAGAGACAGGGGGCGGTGAGACCCAGTACTTC	CASSQETGGGETQYF
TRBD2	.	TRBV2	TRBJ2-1	TGTGCCAGCAGAGGGGGACTAGCGGGGGCCTCCTACAATGAGCAGTTCTTC	CASRGGLAGASYNEQFF
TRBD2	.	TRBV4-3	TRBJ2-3	TGCGCCAGCAGCCAAGAGTGGGGCGGGGGGGCTGCAGAGCTCTTAGATACGCAGTATTTT	CASSQEWGGGAAELLDTQYF
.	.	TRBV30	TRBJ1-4	TGTGCCTGGGGAGGGGTGGGAGAAAAACTGTTTTTT	CAWGGVGEKLFF
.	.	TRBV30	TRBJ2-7	TGTGCCTGGAGCTACAGGCGCGAGCAGTACTTC	CAWSYRREQYF
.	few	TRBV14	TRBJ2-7	TGTGCCAGCAGCCAATTTAACGGCGTCGGGGAGCAGTACTTC	CASSQFNGVGEQYF
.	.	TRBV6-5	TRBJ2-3	TGTGCCAGCATGCAGGGGGGAGCAGATACGCAGTATTTT	CASMQGGADTQYF
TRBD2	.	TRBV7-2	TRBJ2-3	TGTGCCAGCAGCTTAGCCGGACTAGCGGTCGTCTCAGATACGCAGTATTTT	CASSLAGLAVVSDTQYF
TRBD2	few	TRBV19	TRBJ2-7	TGTGCCAGTAATCGTCGAGTCGGGGGGACCTACGAGCAGTACTTC	CASNRRVGGTYEQYF
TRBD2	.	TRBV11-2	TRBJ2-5	TGTGCCAGCAGCTTAAGTAGCGGGGGTCAGAGGACCCAGTACTTC	CASSLSSGGQRTQYF
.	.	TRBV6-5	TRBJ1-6	TGTGCCAGCAGTTACTCGAGAGTAGTCGGAGATTCACCCCTCCACTTT	CASSYSRVVGDSPLHF
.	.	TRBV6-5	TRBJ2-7	TGTGCCAGCAGTTATCGCGGGGGCGACGAGCAGTACTTC	CASSYRGGDEQYF
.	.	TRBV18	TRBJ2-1	TGTGCCAGCTCACTGCAGGGTTACAATGAGCAGTTCTTC	CASSLQGYNEQFF
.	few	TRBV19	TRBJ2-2	TGTGCCATCGGGGACAACCGACACACCGGGGAGCTGTTTTTT	CAIGDNRHTGELFF
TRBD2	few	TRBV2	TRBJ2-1	TGTGCCAGCAGTGAAGGCGGGGGAGTTAATGAGCAGTTCTTC	CASSEGGGVNEQFF
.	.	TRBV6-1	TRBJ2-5	TGTGCCAGCAGTGAAGCGAGGCTAGCGCTCGGGACCCAGTACTTC	CASSEARLALGTQYF
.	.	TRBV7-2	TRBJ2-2	TGTGCCAGCAGCTTACGGGGGGCGTACACCGGGGAGCTGTTTTTT	CASSLRGAYTGELFF
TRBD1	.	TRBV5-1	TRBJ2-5	TGCGCCAGCAGCTTGGTAGCAGGGGGCCAAGAGACCCAGTACTTC	CASSLVAGGQETQYF